This TCR beta chain emerged from a study of siplizumab effects on memory and regulatory T cells. This clone was picked up a small number of times. The assay was immunoSEQ multiplex PCR, and TCRdb's table has in-frame clones only and misses some. The repertoire holds approximately 100,000 clones, with about 93% as singletons. CDR3 length equals 15 residues. The germline V and J ends were trimmed by 5 bases and 1 base, with 12 bases remaining between them. Germline V gene lookup returns CDR1 ENHRY and CDR2 SYGVKD. Sequenced: non-Treg CD4+ T cells sorted from blood. This TCR was sampled from a human donor in good health. The chain employs TRBV10-3 and TRBJ1-5; no reliable D call. DNA for the CDR3: TGTGCCATCAGTCAGGATGGGCCCAGCAATCAGCCCCAGCATTTT. This translates into CAISQDGPSNQPQHF.